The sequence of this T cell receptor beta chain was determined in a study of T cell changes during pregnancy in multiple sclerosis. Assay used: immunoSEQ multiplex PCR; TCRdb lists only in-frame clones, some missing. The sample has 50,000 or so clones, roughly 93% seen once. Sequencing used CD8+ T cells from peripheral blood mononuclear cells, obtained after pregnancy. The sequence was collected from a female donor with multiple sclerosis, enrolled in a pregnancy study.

The DNA of the CDR3 is TGTGCCAGCTTGGACTCACCCAATCAGCCCCAGCATTTT. Residues: CASLDSPNQPQHF. This chain connects TRBV19 to TRBJ1-5; the D is unclear. This CDR3 is built from 13 residues. Germline V gene sequence: CDR1 LNHDA, CDR2 SQIVND (reference sequence). V was pared by 9 bases and J by 3 bases, with 12 bases between.